This T cell receptor (beta chain) was obtained from a study of beta chain features in type 1 diabetes. Study-level background: Examination of sorted cells across all samples involved approximately 100,000,000 cells.

The germline gives CDR1 SEHNR, CDR2 FQNEAQ (reference sequence). Losses at the gene ends were 5 bases for V and 4 bases for J; bases not matched to a gene: 9. The CDR3 length is 16 residues. Study-level findings and limits: The naive, central memory and Treg TCRB repertoires looked more alike in patients than they did in healthy donors. Patients with Type 1 diabetes showed moderately but significantly shorter TCRB CDR3s in all four CD4+ subsets.

This clone was found a few times. Antigen specificity is unknown. The sequenced template was cDNA made from the entire isolated RNA. Using immunoSEQ multiplex PCR, the repertoire was profiled, and TCRdb retains in-frame clones only, with some absent. Counted here are around 400,000 clones, over 9.5% occurring once; the ten biggest clones make up 0.017%. Sorting with CD45RO/CCR7/CD25/CD127/CD95/CD27 yielded naive, central memory, regulatory and stem-like memory CD4+ cells. The J gene is TRBJ2-2, the V gene TRBV7-9; 8 bases match TRBD1. Sequenced input: naive CD4+ T cells from blood. This receptor was identified in a man between 18 and 29 years old in good health. This CDR3 is CASSKYRDRTTGELFF. CDR3 nucleotide sequence: TGTGCCAGCAGCAAATACCGGGACAGGACCACCGGGGAGCTGTTTTTT.